Here is one T cell receptor (beta chain) with its context. This sample is drawn from a study of blood T cell repertoires in COVID-19. Study summary: The United States, Italy and Spain provided the acute and convalescent COVID-19 samples. T cells, B-cell-depleted T cells, or PBMCs supplied cDNA or gDNA.

Germline V gene sequence: CDR1 LNHNV, CDR2 YYDKDF (reference sequence). The CDR3 is 17 amino acids. Trimming removed 1 base at V and 0 bases at J, with 13 bases between. Assay: immunoSEQ multiplex PCR; the TCRdb copy retains only in-frame clones and omits some. Here the sample spans around 23,000 clones, around nine tenths being singletons. This clonotype was obtained from a man aged 50 to 59 with active COVID-19. V gene TRBV15 combines with J gene TRBJ2-4, with a tentative D call TRBD2 (6 bases). Sequences were obtained from peripheral blood. In DNA, the CDR3 is TGTGCCACCAGCAGAGCGGGGGAAGGGAGAGCCAAAAACATTCAGTACTTC. Its protein is CATSRAGEGRAKNIQYF.